Sequencing of this TCR beta chain was carried out in a study of CD8 T cells in ankylosing spondylitis. This clonotype was observed a single time. TCRdb itself ran the 5' RACE reads through MiXCR, one entry per CDR3 protein. The profile shows 340,000 or so distinct CDR3 sequences, roughly 14% of them singletons. Sequenced sample: blood, either unsorted or a sorted T cell fraction (not recorded which). This clonotype originated in a male donor with ankylosing spondylitis or in good health (not recorded which).

Written as DNA, the CDR3 is TGTGCCAGCAGTTCACCCTCCTACAATGAGCAGTTCTTC. Encoded protein: CASSSPSYNEQFF. The genes are TRBV7-2 and TRBJ2-1; D is uncertain. There are 13 residues in the CDR3. V shed 6 bases and J shed 0 bases, with 6 bases lying between them. The germline V gene encodes CDR1 SGHTA and CDR2 FQGNSA.